In its sample, the clone carrying this T cell receptor beta chain was seen a few times. These data are taken from a study of CD4 and CD8 cells across lung adenocarcinoma regions. The CDR3 has 11 amino acids. Trimming took off 4 bases at V and 4 bases at J, with 3 bases between the two ends. Germline CDR1 is SGDLS and CDR2 is YYNGEE. The patients had localized lung adenocarcinoma, a non-small cell subtype. TCRdb re-called the PCR reads through MiXCR, storing one row per CDR3 protein. Of 10,000 to 11,000 distinct CDR3 sequences in the sample, about 55% are singletons; the top ten hold 15% to 20%. The sample consisted of CD4+ T cells from the center of a lung tumor. The receptor comes from a male donor with lung adenocarcinoma. The CD4 and CD8 labels of this study may be unreliable. This chain uses TRBV9 with TRBJ2-1; no clear D. The CDR3 DNA reads as TGTGCCAGCAGCCTTTACAATGAGCAGTTCTTC. This translates into CASSLYNEQFF.